These 18 T cell receptor beta chains were sequenced from one sample in a study of blood T cell repertoires in COVID-19. TCRdb keeps only in-frame clones here, not all; method: immunoSEQ multiplex PCR. The table shows approximately 360,000 clones, with roughly 86% occurring only once. Sequenced sample: PBMCs or T cells enriched from blood (not recorded which). These receptors were taken from a man aged 40-50 years in a cohort exposed to, infected with or recovered from COVID-19 (not recorded which).

The V call is TRBV18, the J call TRBJ1-2; 9 nucleotides align to TRBD1. The CDR3 is 15 amino acids. Trimming cost V 4 bases and J 2 bases; bases outside gene matches: 5. The germline gives CDR1 KGHSH, CDR2 LQKENI. CDR3 bases: TGTGCCAGCTCACTGCGACAGGGGGTGAACTATGGCTACACCTTC. This gives the protein CASSLRQGVNYGYTF.

This chain connects TRBV4-1 to TRBJ2-2; D is undetermined. CDR3 length: 15 residues. Trimming stripped 2 bases from V and 6 bases from J, with 13 bases between. Looked up from germline, CDR1 is MGHRA and CDR2 is YSYEKL. The CDR3: CASSQRTVFSGELFF. The CDR3 DNA is TGCGCCAGCAGCCAAAGAACAGTTTTTTCCGGGGAGCTGTTTTTT.

This clone has just one count. V is TRBV2 and J is TRBJ1-3, with D perhaps matching TRBD1 (5 bases). The ends were cut back, 8 bases at V and 3 bases at J, with 20 bases in the middle. The CDR3 has 16 amino acids. CDR1 SNHLY and CDR2 FYNNEI come from the germline V gene. This chain's CDR3 is CASGAGRDLGGNTIYF. DNA of the CDR3: TGTGCCAGCGGGGCCGGACGTGACCTAGGTGGAAACACCATATATTTT.

The chain carries TRBV11-2 and TRBJ1-2, with D possibly being TRBD1 (5 bases). In germline, CDR1 is SGHAT, CDR2 FQNNGV. The CDR3 has 13 residues. The V and J ends lost 1 base and 5 bases respectively, with 8 bases between them. CDR3 sequence: CASSLVAGYGYTF. CDR3 DNA: TGTGCCAGCAGCTTAGTGGCAGGGTATGGCTACACCTTC.

The chain combines TRBV3-1 (or the pseudogene TRBV3-2) with TRBJ1-1, with D unresolved. The germline V and J ends were trimmed by 5 bases and 1 base, with 8 bases remaining between them. The CDR3 consists of 13 residues. Germline CDR1 reads LGHDT; CDR2 reads YNNKEL (reference sequence). CDR3 DNA: TGTGCCAGCAGCGAACAACAGAACACTGAAGCTTTCTTT. Encoded protein: CASSEQQNTEAFF.

The V and J genes are TRBV28 and TRBJ2-7; possible D gene TRBD2, 6 bases. Trimming took 6 bases from V and 0 from J, leaving 15 bases between them. Germline values: CDR1 MDHEN, CDR2 SYDVKM. This CDR3 spans 15 amino acids. As DNA, the CDR3 is TGTGCCAGCAGGGATAGCGGCCTGAGCTCCTACGAGCAGTACTTC. Protein product: CASRDSGLSSYEQYF.

This clone was counted only a few times. This chain joins TRBV5-1 and TRBJ2-3, with a weak D call TRBD1 (6 bases). CDR1 SGHRS and CDR2 YFSETQ come from the germline V gene. This CDR3 region has 14 residues. V was pared by 7 bases and J by 6 bases, with 18 bases between. The CDR3 region is CASRPGTGRDTQYF. As DNA, the CDR3 is TGCGCCAGCCGCCCCGGAACAGGGCGGGATACGCAGTATTTT. Complete variable domain (other parts from reference TRBV5-1 and TRBJ2-3): KAGVTQTPRYLIKTRGQQVTLSCSPISGHRSVSWYQQTPGQGLQFLFEYFSETQRNKGNFPGRFSGRQFSNSRSEMNVSTLELGDSALYLCASRPGTGRDTQYFGPGTRLTVL.

The chain couples TRBV7-9 to TRBJ1-1; perhaps TRBD1 as D (5 bases). V was pared by 7 bases and J by 1 base, with 19 bases between. The CDR3 contains 16 residues. The germline CDR1 and CDR2 sequences are SEHNR and FQNEAQ (reference sequence). The CDR3 DNA is TGTGCCAGCACTCCCGGCGGGGGATTCTCGAACACTGAAGCTTTCTTT. Translated, it gives CASTPGGGFSNTEAFF.

This rearrangement joins TRBV2 to TRBJ1-4, with D unresolved. In germline, CDR1 is SNHLY, CDR2 FYNNEI. The CDR3 is 13 amino acids. V was cut by 3 bases and J by 8 bases, with 10 bases left in between. In DNA, the CDR3 is TGTGCCAGCAGTGAGGAGACTTGGGAAAAACTGTTTTTT. As protein: CASSEETWEKLFF.

The rearrangement uses TRBV5-1 and TRBJ1-6, with D possibly matching TRBD1 (5 bases). The CDR3 is made up of 14 amino acids. V lost 0 bases to trimming and J lost 7 bases, with 8 bases between them. Germline CDR1 reads SGHRS; CDR2 reads YFSETQ. The CDR3 here is CASSLGGPNSPLHF. As DNA, the CDR3 is TGCGCCAGCAGCTTGGGGGGCCCAAATTCACCCCTCCACTTT. The whole variable domain, filled in from reference TRBV5-1 and TRBJ1-6, reads KAGVTQTPRYLIKTRGQQVTLSCSPISGHRSVSWYQQTPGQGLQFLFEYFSETQRNKGNFPGRFSGRQFSNSRSEMNVSTLELGDSALYLCASSLGGPNSPLHFGNGTRLTVT.

This clone has a single count. CDR3 loop: CASSIGGLNHQPQHF. CDR3 sequence (DNA): TGTGCCAGTAGTATAGGGGGCCTCAATCATCAGCCCCAGCATTTT. The V and J genes are TRBV19 and TRBJ1-5; TRBD1 might be the D (5 bases). Germline CDR1 is LNHDA and CDR2 is SQIVND (reference sequence). Trimming left V 1 base short and J 5 bases short, with 12 bases between. The CDR3 has 15 amino acids.

This clone was detected once. The chain has TRBV6-1 and TRBJ2-2; D is unresolved. This CDR3 comprises 14 residues. The ends were cut back, 3 bases at V and 1 base at J, with 6 bases in the middle. Germline V gene data show CDR1 as MNHNS and CDR2 as SASEGT. Here the CDR3 reads CASSELRNTGELFF. The CDR3 DNA is TGTGCCAGCAGTGAGTTGAGGAACACCGGGGAGCTGTTTTTT.

This clone was detected a few times. This CDR3 is CASSQGSGSRSYEQYF. The CDR3 DNA follows: TGTGCCAGCAGCCAAGGTAGCGGGTCCCGTTCCTACGAGCAGTACTTC. V and J are TRBV3-1 (or the pseudogene TRBV3-2) and TRBJ2-7, with 7 nucleotides matching TRBD2. This CDR3 region has 16 residues. V lost 1 base and J lost 1; bases outside the gene matches: 7. Germline V gives CDR1 LGHDT, CDR2 YNNKEL (reference sequence).

The chain uses TRBV10-3 and TRBJ2-1; 7 positions agree with TRBD1. The CDR3 spans 17 residues. Germline V gene sequence: CDR1 ENHRY, CDR2 SYGVKD. V lost 4 bases and J lost 3; bases outside the gene matches: 12. The CDR3 is CAISGVGPGQSYNEQFF. CDR3 coding DNA: TGTGCCATCAGTGGCGTTGGGCCGGGACAGAGCTACAATGAGCAGTTCTTC.

This chain joins TRBV2 and TRBJ1-5, with D maybe TRBD1 (5 bases). The CDR3 extends over 14 amino acids. With 6 bases removed from V and 4 bases from J, the gap between germline ends came to 13 bases. Germline V gives CDR1 SNHLY, CDR2 FYNNEI. This CDR3 is CASRLLTVNQPQHF. CDR3 DNA sequence: TGTGCCAGCAGACTCTTGACAGTAAATCAGCCCCAGCATTTT.

The chain carries TRBV15 and TRBJ2-1, with 9 nucleotides matching TRBD1. With V trimmed by 0 bases and J by 6 bases, 3 bases remained unmatched. CDR1 LNHNV and CDR2 YYDKDF come from the germline V gene (reference sequence). The CDR3 sequence is 15 residues long. The CDR3 loop is CATSREGQGVNEQFF. Here the CDR3 DNA reads TGTGCCACCAGCAGAGAGGGACAGGGAGTCAATGAGCAGTTCTTC.

V gene TRBV5-1 combines with J gene TRBJ2-2; 15 nucleotides align to TRBD2. J was trimmed by 3 bases and V by 0 bases; bases with no gene match: 3. Looked up from germline, CDR1 is SGHRS and CDR2 is YFSETQ. The CDR3 length is 18 residues. This CDR3 is CASSLVGLAGGHTGELFF. The CDR3 nucleotides are TGCGCCAGCAGCTTGGTGGGACTAGCGGGAGGCCACACCGGGGAGCTGTTTTTT.

In its sample, this clone was seen a few times. The V and J genes are TRBV7-9 and TRBJ2-3, with 7 bases matching TRBD1. The CDR3 extends over 14 amino acids. Unmatched junction bases numbered 2, after V lost 4 bases and J lost 1 base. Germline loops: CDR1 SEHNR, CDR2 FQNEAQ (reference sequence). This chain's CDR3 is CASSSGGGTDTQYF. As DNA, the CDR3 is TGTGCCAGCAGCTCAGGGGGAGGCACAGATACGCAGTATTTT.